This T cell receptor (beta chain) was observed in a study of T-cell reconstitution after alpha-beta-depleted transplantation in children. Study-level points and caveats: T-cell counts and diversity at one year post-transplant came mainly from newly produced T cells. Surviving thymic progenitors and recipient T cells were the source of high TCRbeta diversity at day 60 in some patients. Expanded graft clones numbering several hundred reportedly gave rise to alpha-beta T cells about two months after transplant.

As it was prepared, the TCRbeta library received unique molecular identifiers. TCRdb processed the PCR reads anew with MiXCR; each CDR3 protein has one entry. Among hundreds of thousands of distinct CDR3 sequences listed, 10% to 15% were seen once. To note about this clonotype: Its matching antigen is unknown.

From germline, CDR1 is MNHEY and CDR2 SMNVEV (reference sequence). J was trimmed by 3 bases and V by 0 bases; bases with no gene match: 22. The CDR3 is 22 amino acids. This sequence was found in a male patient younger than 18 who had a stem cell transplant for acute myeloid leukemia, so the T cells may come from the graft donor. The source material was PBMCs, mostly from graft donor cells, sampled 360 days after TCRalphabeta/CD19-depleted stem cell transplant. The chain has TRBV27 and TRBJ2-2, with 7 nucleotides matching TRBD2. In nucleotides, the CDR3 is TGTGCCAGCAGTTTATCCGCTGTGCCCCAATCGTGGCGGGAGTTACACACCGGGGAGCTGTTTTTT. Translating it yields CASSLSAVPQSWRELHTGELFF.